The sequence of this T cell receptor beta chain was determined in a study of CXCR3-negative and CXCR3-positive naive CD8 T cells. Study observations and caveats: The study found more hydrophobic TRB CDR3s in CXCR3-positive naive cells than in CXCR3-negative naive cells.

Germline V CDR1 and CDR2: SEHNR, FQNEAQ (reference sequence). This CDR3 comprises 16 residues. Of note for this clonotype: What it binds is unknown.

Identification of naive CD8+ T cells rested on CD45RO-CCR7+CD27+CD95- status. TRB cDNA libraries were made by UMI-labeled 5' RACE. Following a re-call of the 5' RACE reads, TCRdb has one entry per CDR3 protein and lacks DNA. The sample has roughly 70,000 distinct CDR3 sequences. Sequencing was carried out using naive CXCR3- CD8+ T cells from blood. As to subset: CD45RO-CCR7+CD27+CD95- naive CD8+ T cells lacking CXCR3 (TNR3-). The clonotype was recovered from a human donor in good health. Some clones in this sample may be carry-over from other donors' samples. This chain links TRBV7-9 with TRBJ2-7; TCRdb designates TRBD1, a call that cannot be tested without DNA. The CDR3 loop reads CASSLPQGSQSYEQYF.